This TCR beta chain appears in the sequencing data of a study of blood T cell repertoires in COVID-19. Data came from immunoSEQ multiplex PCR; TCRdb stores just in-frame clones and leaves some out. The table lists some 250,000 clones, 80% to 90% of them singletons, with about 1.9% in the top ten. The germline V gene has CDR1 SGDLS and CDR2 YYNGEE. The CDR3 runs 14 residues. V lost 2 bases and J lost 5; bases outside the gene matches: 4. Recovery among Cohort 3 donors was established by two negative PCRs, clearance, or symptom resolution. Sequencing was done on a sample of PBMCs or T cells enriched from blood (not recorded which). This TCR was recovered from a woman aged 45 to 65 who had recovered from COVID-19. V is TRBV9 and J is TRBJ1-1, with TRBD1 identical over 9 bases. CDR3 in DNA: TGTGCCAGCAGCGTGGGAGGACAGGGGACTGAAGCTTTCTTT. The encoded protein is CASSVGGQGTEAFF.